Listed here are 24 T cell receptor beta chains from one sample, sequenced in a study of Ad26.COV2.S vaccination and SARS-CoV-2 variants. The sample's treatment: 15 to 20 received Ad26.COV2.S at low or high dose, single or two shots; a few received placebo; per-sample allocation not given. Each sample was drawn 63 days after the first injection (of vaccine or placebo). Sequenced by immunoSEQ multiplex PCR; TCRdb stores in-frame clones only, minus some. This sample has about 250,000 clones, with over 75% found just once. The starting material was peripheral blood, obtained in a trial of Ad26.COV2.S vaccine versus placebo. The receptors stem from a person aged 18-65 years who received the Ad26.COV2.S COVID-19 vaccine or a placebo.

The chain employs TRBV12-3 or TRBV12-4 and TRBJ2-7; D perhaps matches TRBD2 (6 bases). This CDR3 comprises 13 residues. V gave up 5 bases and J gave up 6 bases, with 14 bases separating them. CDR3: CASSLQAGIEQYF. For the CDR3, the DNA is TGTGCCAGCAGTCTCCAGGCGGGGATCGAGCAGTACTTC.

The chain employs TRBV6-5 and TRBJ2-5, with 8 nucleotides matching TRBD1. V lost 1 base and J lost 7; bases outside the gene matches: 8. CDR1 and CDR2 (germline): MNHEY, SVGAGI. This CDR3 contains 15 residues. CDR3 coding DNA: TGTGCCAGCAGTTACTTTTCGCAGGGGGCTGGGACCCAGTACTTC. Residues: CASSYFSQGAGTQYF.

J is TRBJ1-2 and V is TRBV5-6, with D tentatively TRBD1 (6 bases). Trimming took 1 base from V and 1 from J, leaving 11 bases between them. Germline V gene lookup returns CDR1 SGHDT and CDR2 YYEEEE. The CDR3 has 15 residues. The CDR3 protein is CASSLPGDGNYGYTF. The CDR3, as DNA: TGTGCCAGCAGCTTGCCAGGGGATGGTAACTATGGCTACACCTTC.

The chain joins TRBV7-2 to TRBJ2-3; no definite D call. Trimming pared 5 bases from V and 1 base from J, leaving 13 bases between. Germline V lookup: CDR1 SGHTA, CDR2 FQGNSA. The CDR3 runs 15 residues. As DNA, the CDR3 is TGTGCCAGCAGCCGTTTATTGATCGGCACAGATACGCAGTATTTT. Translated, it gives CASSRLLIGTDTQYF.

The chain couples TRBV7-6 to TRBJ1-1; TRBD1 is a possible D gene (6 bases). Trimming stripped 1 base from V and 4 bases from J, with 22 bases between. The CDR3 totals 18 residues. Germline V gives CDR1 SGHVS, CDR2 FNYEAQ. In DNA form, the CDR3 reads TGTGCCAGCAGCTTAGTACGCCTCCTGGACAGAGCGGCCACTGAAGCTTTCTTT. Its protein is CASSLVRLLDRAATEAFF.

This chain uses TRBV27 with TRBJ2-6, with D perhaps matching TRBD1 (7 bases). Trimming took off 4 bases at V and 2 bases at J, with 12 bases between the two ends. This CDR3 spans 16 amino acids. From germline, CDR1 is MNHEY and CDR2 SMNVEV (reference sequence). The CDR3 protein is CASSSGGTAGANVLTF. CDR3 bases: TGTGCCAGCAGTTCCGGAGGGACAGCTGGGGCCAACGTCCTGACTTTC.

J is TRBJ2-7 and V is TRBV28; D is uncertain. The CDR3 has 14 residues. The V end lost 5 bases, the J end lost 1 base, and 12 bases lay between the germline ends. Per the germline V gene, CDR1 is MDHEN and CDR2 is SYDVKM. CDR3 protein: CASSLWTESYEQYF. In DNA form, the CDR3 reads TGTGCCAGCAGTCTCTGGACCGAGTCCTACGAGCAGTACTTC.

In its sample, this clone was seen once. V and J are TRBV5-4 and TRBJ2-4, with 8 positions matching TRBD2. The V segment lost 2 bases and the J segment 9 bases; nucleotides outside the gene matches: 13. In germline, CDR1 is SGHNT, CDR2 YYREEE (reference sequence). The CDR3 loop spans 16 amino acids. CDR3 region: CASSFVAGGVLLIQYF. CDR3 nucleotide sequence: TGTGCCAGCAGCTTTGTCGCGGGAGGCGTACTCCTCATTCAGTACTTC. The whole variable domain, filled in from reference TRBV5-4 and TRBJ2-4, reads ETGVTQSPTHLIKTRGQQVTLRCSSQSGHNTVSWYQQALGQGPQFIFQYYREEENGRGNFPPRFSGLQFPNYSSELNVNALELDDSALYLCASSFVAGGVLLIQYFGAGTRLSVL.

This clone was detected once. This chain links TRBV6-5 with TRBJ2-4; D tentatively reads TRBD1 or TRBD2 (5 bases each). The germline gives CDR1 MNHEY, CDR2 SVGAGI. Deletions cut 4 bases from V and 8 bases from J, with 15 bases between. This CDR3 has 14 residues. CDR3 residues: CASSSGPLGDIQYF. CDR3 coding DNA: TGTGCCAGCAGTTCCGGGCCCCTGGGGGACATTCAGTACTTC.

The rearrangement uses TRBV30 and TRBJ2-7, with TRBD2 as a possible D gene (5 bases). CDR1 and CDR2 from the germline V gene are GTSNPN and SVGIG (reference sequence). This CDR3 comprises 12 residues. Trimming cost V 4 bases and J 2 bases, with 9 bases left between them. DNA for the CDR3: TGTGCCTGGAATACGGGGACCTACGAGCAGTACTTC. Translating gives CAWNTGTYEQYF.

V and J are TRBV2 and TRBJ2-4, with 7 positions matching TRBD1. The CDR3 extends over 14 amino acids. J gave up 8 bases and V 5 bases, and 9 bases lay outside the gene matches. CDR1 is SNHLY, CDR2 FYNNEI, per germline. The CDR3 region is CASSPRGQLDIQYF. CDR3 DNA: TGTGCCAGCAGTCCTCGGGGACAGTTGGACATTCAGTACTTC.

This chain joins TRBV5-8 and TRBJ2-6; 7 positions match TRBD1. Germline V CDR1 and CDR2: SGHTS, YDEGEE. This CDR3 has 16 residues. J was trimmed by 0 bases and V by 6 bases; bases with no gene match: 6. The DNA of the CDR3 is TGTGCCAGCACCTACAGGGGAAACTCTGGGGCCAACGTCCTGACTTTC. Protein: CASTYRGNSGANVLTF.

This chain connects TRBV30 to TRBJ1-2; a possible D gene is TRBD1 (5 bases). From germline, CDR1 is GTSNPN and CDR2 SVGIG (reference sequence). This CDR3 spans 14 amino acids. V lost 4 bases and J 2 bases, leaving 14 bases between the germline ends. In DNA form, the CDR3 reads TGTGCCTGGAATCCAGGGAGTTTGAACTATGGCTACACCTTC. It codes for CAWNPGSLNYGYTF. The full variable domain, with the rest looked up from reference TRBV30 and TRBJ1-2, is SQTIHQWPATLVQPVGSPLSLECTVEGTSNPNLYWYRQAAGRGLQLLFYSVGIGQISSEVPQNLSASRPQDRQFILSSKKLLLSDSGFYLCAWNPGSLNYGYTFGSGTRLTVV.

The V call is TRBV5-4, the J call TRBJ2-1; 11 bases fit TRBD1. Germline assignment: CDR1 SGHNT and CDR2 YYREEE (reference sequence). J gave up 8 bases and V 0 bases, and 7 bases lay outside the gene matches. The length of the CDR3 is 16 residues. CDR3 nucleotide sequence: TGTGCCAGCAGCTTGGACGGGACAGGGGGGCGGTATGAGCAGTTCTTC. Protein: CASSLDGTGGRYEQFF.

The chain is built from TRBV6-2 or TRBV6-3 and TRBJ1-2; TRBD1 matches 9 bases. Germline V gene data show CDR1 as MNHEY and CDR2 as SVGEGT. CDR3 length: 15 amino acids. V lost 2 bases, J lost 3 bases, and 4 bases stayed unmatched. CDR3: CASSYDRDRDYGYTF. The CDR3, as DNA: TGTGCCAGCAGTTACGACCGGGACAGGGACTATGGCTACACCTTC.

The chain uses TRBV11-2 and TRBJ1-1, with 8 bases identical to TRBD1. From germline, CDR1 is SGHAT and CDR2 FQNNGV. Losses at the gene ends were 0 bases for V and 10 bases for J; bases not matched to a gene: 13. This CDR3 contains 16 residues. The DNA of the CDR3 is TGTGCCAGCAGCTTAGATCAGACAGGGGACGAAGGGGGAGCTTTCTTT. Encoded protein: CASSLDQTGDEGGAFF.

V usage is TRBV7-2 and J usage is TRBJ1-2, with D tentatively TRBD1 (5 bases). The CDR3 consists of 13 residues. Deletions cut 3 bases from V and 4 bases from J, with 9 bases between. The germline V gene encodes CDR1 SGHTA and CDR2 FQGNSA. The CDR3 DNA reads TGTGCCAGCAGCTTCAAGGGACCCTATGGCTACACCTTC. Amino acids: CASSFKGPYGYTF.

This chain connects TRBV4-1 to TRBJ2-7, with D possibly TRBD2 on 6 matching bases. V gave up 3 bases and J gave up 3 bases, with 33 bases separating them. Per the germline V gene, CDR1 is MGHRA and CDR2 is YSYEKL. The CDR3 extends over 21 amino acids. CDR3 residues: CASSHHSGGGPLLFTRYEQYF. CDR3 nucleotide sequence: TGCGCCAGCAGCCACCATTCTGGTGGAGGGCCGCTTTTGTTCACGCGCTACGAGCAGTACTTC.

The chain carries TRBV6-6 and TRBJ2-2; D call uncertain. The CDR3 is 13 residues long. Trimming removed 6 bases at V and 1 base at J, with 6 bases between. Germline CDR1 is MNHNY and CDR2 is SVGAGI (reference sequence). CDR3 in amino acids: CASRNGNTGELFF. CDR3 nucleotides: TGTGCCAGCAGAAATGGGAACACCGGGGAGCTGTTTTTT.

The rearrangement joins TRBV12-3 or TRBV12-4 to TRBJ2-5; D ambiguous. The CDR3 length is 13 residues. Trimming stripped 2 bases from V and 5 bases from J, with 9 bases between. The chain's CDR3 is CASSLFSAETQYF. Written as DNA, the CDR3 is TGTGCCAGCAGTTTATTCTCGGCGGAGACCCAGTACTTC.

The V call is TRBV14, the J call TRBJ1-1; D ambiguous. CDR3 length: 15 amino acids. Trimming took 4 bases from V and 4 from J, leaving 16 bases between them. CDR1 is SGHDN, CDR2 FVKESK, per germline. CDR3 coding DNA: TGTGCCAGCAGCCCACGGTTAGCAAGGTCCACTGAAGCTTTCTTT. Residues: CASSPRLARSTEAFF.

A few counts support this clone. This chain uses TRBV28 with TRBJ1-4; no reliable D call. There are 12 residues in the CDR3. Germline V gives CDR1 MDHEN, CDR2 SYDVKM. The V and J ends lost 6 bases and 5 bases respectively, with 7 bases between them. The CDR3 region has the DNA TGTGCCAGCAGAGTCGCCAATGAAAAACTGTTTTTT. Translated, it gives CASRVANEKLFF.

The chain joins TRBV10-3 to TRBJ1-2; D not certain. Germline values: CDR1 ENHRY, CDR2 SYGVKD. Trimming shortened V by 3 bases and J by 2 bases, and 10 bases separated the two germline ends. This CDR3 is built from 14 residues. CDR3 nucleotides: TGTGCCATCAGTGATAACCGGGGAAACTATGGCTACACCTTC. Its translation: CAISDNRGNYGYTF.

V and J are TRBV18 and TRBJ2-6, with 9 nucleotides matching TRBD1. This CDR3 region has 17 residues. From germline, CDR1 is KGHSH and CDR2 LQKENI. V shed 3 bases, J shed 0 bases, and the junction held 3 bases outside the gene matches. CDR3 sequence reads: CASSPGTGHSGANVLTF. The CDR3 DNA sequence: TGTGCCAGCTCACCGGGGACAGGGCACTCTGGGGCCAACGTCCTGACTTTC.